This T cell receptor beta chain originates from a study of blood T cell repertoires in COVID-19. Trimming took 4 bases from V and 4 from J; bases not matched to a gene: 5. This CDR3 spans 14 amino acids. Germline V gene sequence: CDR1 MGHDK, CDR2 SYGVNS. Original methodology: Amplification of reference gene primers provided the estimated nucleated cell counts. TCRdb's copy holds only in-frame clones and misses some; the assay was immunoSEQ multiplex PCR. V, J and clone size are those of that table, while D and trimming were read from the DNA. The table lists 25,000 to 35,000 clones, just over 85% of them singletons. This clone was seen more than once but under ten times.

The sequenced sample consisted of peripheral blood. The gene calls are TRBV25-1 and TRBJ1-1, with 8 bases matching TRBD1. The sequence was obtained from a human donor in a cohort sampled during active COVID-19. Here the CDR3 DNA reads TGTGCCAGCAGTGGGACAGGGCGCGGCACTGAAGCTTTCTTT. Translation: CASSGTGRGTEAFF.